This TCR beta chain was obtained from a study of identifying expanded T cells in peripheral blood. Study observations and caveats: Approximately 2-week clone count variance significantly increased as total template count grew. Over two and four weeks, about 15 and 19 clones changed, versus 1.2 between replicates.

Collection occurred without any documented infections or immune events in donors. Regarding this clone: Its antigen is currently unknown.

Assay: immunoSEQ multiplex PCR; the TCRdb copy retains only in-frame clones and omits some. Of 80,000 or so clones listed, 84% are singletons. The V gene's germline CDR1 is MNHEY and CDR2 SVGAGI. This CDR3 has 13 amino acids. V was clipped by 4 bases and J by 4 bases, with 7 bases between them. The clonotype comes from a person between 18 and 70 years old in good health. The rearrangement uses TRBV6-5 and TRBJ2-2, with D hard to call. Sequencing was carried out using blood. The CDR3 here is CASSWVATGELFF. CDR3 DNA sequence: TGTGCCAGCAGTTGGGTTGCCACCGGGGAGCTGTTTTTT.